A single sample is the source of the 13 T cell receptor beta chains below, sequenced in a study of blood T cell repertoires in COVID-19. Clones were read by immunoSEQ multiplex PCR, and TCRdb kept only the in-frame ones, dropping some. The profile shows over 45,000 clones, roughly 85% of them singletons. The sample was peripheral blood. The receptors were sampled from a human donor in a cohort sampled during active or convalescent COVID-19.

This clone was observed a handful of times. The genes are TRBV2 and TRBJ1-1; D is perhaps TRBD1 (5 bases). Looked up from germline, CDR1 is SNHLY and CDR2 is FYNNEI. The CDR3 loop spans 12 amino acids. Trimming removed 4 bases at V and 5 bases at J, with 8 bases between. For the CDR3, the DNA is TGTGCCAGCAGTGCCCGGGGGACTGAAGCTTTCTTT. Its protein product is CASSARGTEAFF. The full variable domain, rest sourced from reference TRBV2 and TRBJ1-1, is EPEVTQTPSHQVTQMGQEVILRCVPISNHLYFYWYRQILGQKVEFLVSFYNNEISEKSEIFDDQFSVERPDGSNFTLKIRSTKLEDSAMYFCASSARGTEAFFGQGTRLTVV.

Written as DNA, the CDR3 is TGTGCCAGCAGACCTACGACAGGGGGCTTGAGGTCACCCCTCCACTTT. Translation: CASRPTTGGLRSPLHF. The chain uses TRBV2 and TRBJ1-6; TRBD1 aligns across 10 bases. Germline-derived CDR1 and CDR2 are SNHLY and FYNNEI. The CDR3 consists of 16 residues. V dropped 6 bases and J dropped 10; count of bases not matched to a gene: 12.

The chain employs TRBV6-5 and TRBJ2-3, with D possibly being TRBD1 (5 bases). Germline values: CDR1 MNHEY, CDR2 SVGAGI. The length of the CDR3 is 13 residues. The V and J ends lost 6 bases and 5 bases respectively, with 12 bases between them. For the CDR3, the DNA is TGTGCCAGCAGCCGTGACAGTGGAGATACGCAGTATTTT. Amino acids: CASSRDSGDTQYF.

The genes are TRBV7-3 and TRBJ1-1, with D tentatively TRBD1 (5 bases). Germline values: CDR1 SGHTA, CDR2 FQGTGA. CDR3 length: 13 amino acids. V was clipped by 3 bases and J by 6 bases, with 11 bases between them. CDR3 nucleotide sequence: TGTGCCAGCAGCTTGACGGGGGGAGCTGAAGCTTTCTTT. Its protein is CASSLTGGAEAFF.

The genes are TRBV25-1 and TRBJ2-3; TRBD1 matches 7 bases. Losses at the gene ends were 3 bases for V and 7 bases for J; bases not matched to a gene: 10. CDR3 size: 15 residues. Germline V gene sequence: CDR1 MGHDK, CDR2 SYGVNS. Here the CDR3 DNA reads TGTGCCAGCAGTGATCGGACAGGCGAAGTAAATACGCAGTATTTT. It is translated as CASSDRTGEVNTQYF.

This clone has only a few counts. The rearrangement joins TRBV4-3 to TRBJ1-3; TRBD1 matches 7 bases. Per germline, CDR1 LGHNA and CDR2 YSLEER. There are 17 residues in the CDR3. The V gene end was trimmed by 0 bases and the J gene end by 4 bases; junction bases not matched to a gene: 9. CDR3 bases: TGCGCCAGCAGCCAAGATTTAGGAGGACAGGCAGGAAACACCATATATTTT. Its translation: CASSQDLGGQAGNTIYF.

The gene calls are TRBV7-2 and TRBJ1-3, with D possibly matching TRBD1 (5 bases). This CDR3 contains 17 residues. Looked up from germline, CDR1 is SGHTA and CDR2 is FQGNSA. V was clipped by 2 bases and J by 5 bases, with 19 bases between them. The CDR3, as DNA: TGTGCCAGCAGCTTAACCGGTAGGGGATTCCTCCGAAACACCATATATTTT. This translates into CASSLTGRGFLRNTIYF.

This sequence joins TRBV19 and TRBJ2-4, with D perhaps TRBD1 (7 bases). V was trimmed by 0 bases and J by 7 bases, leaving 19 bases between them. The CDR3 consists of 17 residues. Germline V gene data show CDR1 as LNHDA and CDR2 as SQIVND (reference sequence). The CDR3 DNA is TGTGCCAGTAGTATAGATTCGGGGTCCTCAGGGGGGAACATTCAGTACTTC. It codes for CASSIDSGSSGGNIQYF. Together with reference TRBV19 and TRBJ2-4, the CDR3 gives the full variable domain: DGGITQSPKYLFRKEGQNVTLSCEQNLNHDAMYWYRQDPGQGLRLIYYSQIVNDFQKGDIAEGYSVSREKKESFPLTVTSAQKNPTAFYLCASSIDSGSSGGNIQYFGAGTRLSVL.

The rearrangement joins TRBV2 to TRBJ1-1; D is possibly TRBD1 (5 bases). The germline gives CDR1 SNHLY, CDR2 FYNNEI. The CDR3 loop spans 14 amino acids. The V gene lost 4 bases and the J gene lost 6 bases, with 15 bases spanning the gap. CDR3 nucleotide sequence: TGTGCCAGCAGTGGGATGACAGATGGATCTGAAGCTTTCTTT. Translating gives CASSGMTDGSEAFF.

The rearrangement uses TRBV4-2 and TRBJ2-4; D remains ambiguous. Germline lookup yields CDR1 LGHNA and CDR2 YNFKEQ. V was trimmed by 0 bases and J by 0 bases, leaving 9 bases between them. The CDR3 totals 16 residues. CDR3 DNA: TGTGCCAGCAGCCAAGACATTCTCGGAGCCAAAAACATTCAGTACTTC. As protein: CASSQDILGAKNIQYF.

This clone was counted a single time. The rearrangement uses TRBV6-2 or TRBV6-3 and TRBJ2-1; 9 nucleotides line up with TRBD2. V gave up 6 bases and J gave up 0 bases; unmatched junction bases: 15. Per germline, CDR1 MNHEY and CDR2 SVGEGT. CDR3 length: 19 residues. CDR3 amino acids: CASSPLSGGPGGSYNEQFF. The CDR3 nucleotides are TGTGCCAGCAGCCCCCTTAGCGGGGGTCCTGGAGGCTCCTACAATGAGCAGTTCTTC.

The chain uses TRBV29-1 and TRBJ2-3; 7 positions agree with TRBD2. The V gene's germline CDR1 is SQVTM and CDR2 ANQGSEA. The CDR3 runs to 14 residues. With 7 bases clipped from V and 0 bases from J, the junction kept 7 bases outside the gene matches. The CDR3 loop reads CSAERGTSTDTQYF. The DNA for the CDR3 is TGCAGCGCAGAGCGGGGTACAAGCACAGATACGCAGTATTTT.

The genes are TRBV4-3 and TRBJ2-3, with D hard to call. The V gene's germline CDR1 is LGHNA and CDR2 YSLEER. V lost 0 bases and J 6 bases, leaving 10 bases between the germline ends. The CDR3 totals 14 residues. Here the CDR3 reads CASSQEATRDTQYF. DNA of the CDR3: TGCGCCAGCAGCCAAGAAGCTACCAGGGATACGCAGTATTTT.